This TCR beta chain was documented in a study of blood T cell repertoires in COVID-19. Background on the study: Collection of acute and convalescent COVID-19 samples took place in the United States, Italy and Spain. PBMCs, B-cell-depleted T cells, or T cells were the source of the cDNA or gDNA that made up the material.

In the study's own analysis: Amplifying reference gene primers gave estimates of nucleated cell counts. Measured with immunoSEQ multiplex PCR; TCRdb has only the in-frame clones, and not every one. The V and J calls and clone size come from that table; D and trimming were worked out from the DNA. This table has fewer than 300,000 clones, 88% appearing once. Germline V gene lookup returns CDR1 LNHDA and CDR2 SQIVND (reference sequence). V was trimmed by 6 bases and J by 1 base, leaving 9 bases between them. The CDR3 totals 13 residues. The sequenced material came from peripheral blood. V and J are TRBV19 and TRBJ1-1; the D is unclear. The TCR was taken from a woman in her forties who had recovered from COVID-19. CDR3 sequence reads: CASSESRNTEAFF. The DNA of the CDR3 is TGTGCCAGTAGCGAGTCCCGGAACACTGAAGCTTTCTTT.